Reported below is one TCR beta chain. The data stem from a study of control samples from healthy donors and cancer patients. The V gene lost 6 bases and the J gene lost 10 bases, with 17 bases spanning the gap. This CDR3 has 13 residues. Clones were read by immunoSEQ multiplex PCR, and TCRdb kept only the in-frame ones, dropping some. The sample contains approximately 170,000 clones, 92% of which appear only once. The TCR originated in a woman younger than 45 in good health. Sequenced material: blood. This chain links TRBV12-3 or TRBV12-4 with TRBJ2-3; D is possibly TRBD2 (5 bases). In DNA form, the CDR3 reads TGTGCCAGCAGCTCTCCACCGGGAAGTGCGCAGTATTTT. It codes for CASSSPPGSAQYF.